Listed below are T cell receptor beta chains from one sample, sequenced in a study of memory CD4+ T cells and cytomegalovirus serostatus. Method: immunoSEQ multiplex PCR; TCRdb's copy keeps in-frame clones and lacks some. The sample lists about 82,000 clones; less than 90% were seen once. The sequencing sample was made of memory CD4+ T cells from blood. The receptors derive from an adult in good health and CMV-seronegative. The CDR3 runs from the conserved cysteine through the conserved F or W. The D gene is left open where the match is weak. Some rows have no size entry. The others give once, few or many, or a class for an expanded clone.

clone size	CDR3 length	V gene	J gene	D gene	CDR3 protein	CDR3 DNA
NA	16	TRBV18	TRBJ1-1	NA	CASSPRDQGLNTEAFF	TGTGCCAGCTCACCTAGGGATCAGGGCTTGAACACTGAAGCTTTCTTT
NA	14	TRBV28	TRBJ1-2	TRBD1	CASSPDRRSDGYTF	TGTGCCAGCAGTCCGGACAGGAGAAGTGATGGCTACACCTTC
NA	15	TRBV28	TRBJ1-4	NA	CASSLSGATNEKLFF	TGTGCCAGCAGTTTATCGGGTGCAACTAATGAAAAACTGTTTTTT
NA	15	TRBV28	TRBJ1-6	NA	CASSPARVYNSPLHF	TGTGCCAGCAGCCCGGCCAGGGTTTATAATTCACCCCTCCACTTT
NA	15	TRBV5-1	TRBJ2-2	NA	CASSFNTVNTGELFF	TGCGCCAGCAGCTTTAATACGGTGAACACCGGGGAGCTGTTTTTT
NA	13	TRBV7-2	TRBJ1-2	TRBD1	CASSFRQGDGYTF	TGTGCCAGCAGCTTTCGACAGGGGGATGGCTACACCTTC
NA	14	TRBV19	TRBJ2-3	NA	CASSREFHTDTQYF	TGTGCCAGTAGTCGAGAGTTCCACACAGATACGCAGTATTTT
NA	14	TRBV6-1	TRBJ1-1	NA	CASRDINLNTEAFF	TGTGCCAGCAGGGACATAAATTTGAACACTGAAGCTTTCTTT
NA	15	TRBV6-5	TRBJ1-5	NA	CASTAGPNSNQPQHF	TGTGCCAGCACTGCGGGACCGAATAGCAATCAGCCCCAGCATTTT
NA	18	TRBV4-2	TRBJ2-7	NA	CASSQPPPQGRGSYEQYF	TGTGCCAGCAGCCAACCCCCTCCACAGGGAAGGGGCTCCTACGAGCAGTACTTC
few	15	TRBV28	TRBJ1-1	NA	CASSLALLRNTEAFF	TGTGCCAGCAGTTTAGCCCTCTTGAGGAACACTGAAGCTTTCTTT
NA	16	TRBV6-5	TRBJ2-7	NA	CASSSVAGSSFYEQYF	TGTGCCAGCAGTTCTGTGGCGGGTAGCAGCTTCTACGAGCAGTACTTC
NA	15	TRBV6-6	TRBJ2-1	NA	CASGGGREGGNEQFF	TGTGCCAGCGGCGGTGGCAGGGAAGGGGGCAATGAGCAGTTCTTC
NA	13	TRBV21-1	TRBJ2-1	NA	CASSKSRAGEQFF	TGTGCCAGCAGCAAATCTAGGGCGGGGGAGCAGTTCTTC
NA	16	TRBV18	TRBJ1-4	NA	CASSQDRREINEKLFF	TGTGCCAGCTCACAAGACAGACGGGAGATTAATGAAAAACTGTTTTTT
NA	15	TRBV5-1	TRBJ1-4	TRBD1	CASSSDRDAGEKLFF	TGCGCCAGCAGCTCCGACAGGGATGCGGGTGAAAAACTGTTTTTT
NA	16	TRBV11-3	TRBJ2-2	NA	CASSPAGGQSTGELFF	TGTGCCAGCAGCCCCGCCGGGGGGCAGAGCACCGGGGAGCTGTTTTTT
NA	15	TRBV7-9	TRBJ2-3	TRBD1	CASSFPRGLTDTQYF	TGTGCCAGCAGCTTCCCCAGGGGGCTCACAGATACGCAGTATTTT
NA	14	TRBV7-9	TRBJ1-1	TRBD1	CASSPTGVSTEAFF	TGTGCCAGCAGCCCAACAGGGGTTAGCACTGAAGCTTTCTTT
once	16	TRBV11-2	TRBJ2-2	NA	CASSTRADMNTGELFF	TGTGCCAGCAGCACTCGGGCGGATATGAACACCGGGGAGCTGTTTTTT
NA	14	TRBV10-1	TRBJ2-5	NA	CASSEGQTGETQYF	TGCGCCAGCAGTGAGGGACAAACAGGAGAGACCCAGTACTTC
once	14	TRBV7-3	TRBJ2-1	TRBD1	CASSSGTGENEQFF	TGTGCCAGCAGCTCAGGGACAGGGGAGAATGAGCAGTTCTTC
NA	11	TRBV10-3	TRBJ1-1	NA	CAIRGGGSAFF	TGTGCCATCAGAGGAGGGGGTAGTGCTTTCTTT
NA	12	TRBV29-1	TRBJ1-4	NA	CSVEVANEKLFF	TGCAGCGTTGAAGTAGCTAATGAAAAACTGTTTTTT
NA	13	TRBV19	TRBJ1-5	NA	CATMGASRSVQHF	TGTGCCACCATGGGGGCTTCTCGGTCCGTTCAGCATTTT
NA	19	TRBV11-1	TRBJ2-7	TRBD2	CASSLGRWTSGGRSYEQYF	TGTGCCAGCAGCTTAGGACGGTGGACTAGCGGGGGACGGTCCTACGAGCAGTACTTC
NA	15	TRBV6-5	TRBJ2-3	TRBD1	CASRRDSQHTDTQYF	TGTGCCAGCAGAAGGGACAGCCAACACACAGATACGCAGTATTTT
many	13	TRBV11-3	TRBJ1-1	NA	CASSLIGSTEAFF	TGTGCCAGCAGCTTAATTGGCTCTACTGAAGCTTTCTTT
NA	14	TRBV6-6	TRBJ2-3	NA	CASSYAGRTDTQYF	TGTGCCAGCAGTTATGCGGGGCGCACAGATACGCAGTATTTT
once	14	TRBV12-2	TRBJ1-6	NA	CASRFQEGESPLHF	TGTGCAAGTCGCTTCCAGGAGGGGGAATCACCCCTCCACTTT
NA	14	TRBV2	TRBJ1-3	TRBD1	CASTRDSSGNTIYF	TGTGCCAGCACCAGGGACAGCTCTGGAAACACCATATATTTT
NA	14	TRBV30	TRBJ2-7	NA	CAWSSGTGTYEQYF	TGTGCCTGGAGTTCTGGGACCGGGACCTACGAGCAGTACTTC
NA	18	TRBV11-2	TRBJ1-2	TRBD1	CASSPRGTGTLFKYGYTF	TGTGCCAGCAGCCCCAGGGGGACAGGCACCCTTTTTAAGTATGGCTACACCTTC
once	15	TRBV4-1	TRBJ2-7	NA	CASSQPGQRIKLRYF	TGCGCCAGCAGCCAACCCGGACAGCGAATAAAGTTGCGGTACTTC
once	14	TRBV27	TRBJ2-7	TRBD2	CASSSPGLGYEQYF	TGTGCCAGCAGTTCACCGGGACTAGGCTACGAGCAGTACTTC
once	12	TRBV29-1	TRBJ1-2	NA	CSVGIGDGGYTF	TGCAGCGTTGGGATTGGCGACGGTGGCTACACCTTC
NA	15	TRBV7-9	TRBJ1-6	NA	CASSSRAGVHSPLHF	TGTGCCAGCAGCTCCCGGGCAGGGGTTCATTCACCCCTCCACTTT
NA	15	TRBV10-3	TRBJ2-3	TRBD1	CAISFRDRGADTQYF	TGTGCCATCAGTTTCCGGGACAGGGGGGCAGATACGCAGTATTTT
once	18	TRBV15	TRBJ1-6	NA	CATSRDQGRDLGNSPLHF	TGTGCCACCAGCAGAGATCAAGGCAGGGACCTAGGGAATTCACCCCTCCACTTT
NA	14	TRBV29-1	TRBJ1-2	TRBD1	CSVEYLGNRGGYTF	TGCAGCGTTGAATATCTAGGGAACAGGGGCGGCTACACCTTC
once	17	TRBV6-1	TRBJ2-7	TRBD1	CASSEALPGTVIYEQYF	TGTGCCAGCAGTGAAGCCCTACCAGGGACAGTAATCTACGAGCAGTACTTC
NA	13	TRBV12-5	TRBJ1-4	NA	CASGFGRGEKLFF	TGTGCTAGTGGTTTTGGCCGAGGTGAAAAACTGTTTTTT
NA	13	TRBV5-4	TRBJ1-2	NA	CASSLQAGYGYTF	TGTGCCAGCAGCCTTCAGGCAGGCTATGGCTACACCTTC
NA	15	TRBV7-3	TRBJ1-2	NA	CASSLTGGDNYGYTF	TGTGCCAGCAGCTTAACTGGGGGGGATAACTATGGCTACACCTTC
NA	12	TRBV5-6	TRBJ1-2	NA	CASSLWRDGYTF	TGTGCCAGCAGCTTATGGCGGGATGGCTACACCTTC
NA	13	TRBV7-7	TRBJ2-2	NA	CASSRMGTGELFF	TGTGCTAGCAGCCGGATGGGTACCGGGGAGCTGTTTTTT
NA	17	TRBV7-8	TRBJ1-5	NA	CASSSRPPGDSNQPQHF	TGTGCCAGCAGCTCGCGTCCTCCGGGAGATAGCAATCAGCCCCAGCATTTT
NA	13	TRBV28	TRBJ2-3	NA	CASGETPRDTQYF	TGTGCCAGCGGAGAGACGCCCAGAGATACGCAGTATTTT
few	15	TRBV4-1	TRBJ2-2	NA	CASSQEKGVPGELFF	TGCGCCAGCAGCCAAGAGAAGGGGGTTCCGGGGGAGCTGTTTTTT
NA	17	TRBV5-5	TRBJ2-5	TRBD1	CASSLLGGGQGGETQYF	TGTGCCAGCAGCTTGCTGGGTGGGGGACAGGGCGGAGAGACCCAGTACTTC
NA	13	TRBV10-3	TRBJ1-1	TRBD1	CAIKGQGGTEAFF	TGTGCCATCAAGGGACAGGGGGGCACTGAAGCTTTCTTT
NA	13	TRBV2	TRBJ1-6	TRBD1	CASNRQGDSPLHF	TGTGCCAGCAACAGACAGGGGGATTCACCCCTCCACTTT
once	14	TRBV14	TRBJ2-7	NA	CASSRAWDSYEQYF	TGTGCCAGCAGCCGGGCCTGGGACTCCTACGAGCAGTACTTC
NA	15	TRBV19	TRBJ2-6	NA	CASSSSSSGANVLTF	TGTGCCAGTAGTTCATCCAGCTCTGGGGCCAACGTCCTGACTTTC